This T cell receptor (beta chain) originates from a study of T cells after posttransplantation cyclophosphamide. Study outcomes and limitations: Tissue-infiltrating T cells from skin or gut overlapped little with blood T cells. Recipient CMV seropositivity and CMV reactivation strongly tracked TRB clonality.

Profiled with immunoSEQ multiplex PCR; TCRdb holds only in-frame clones, not every one. The sample counts approximately 8,000 clones, none seen once; the ten largest own approximately 5.7%. After removal of 0 bases from V and 3 bases from J, the junction contained 6 bases not matched to a gene. Germline V gene lookup returns CDR1 SGHRS and CDR2 YFSETQ. The CDR3 runs 16 residues. Many counts were recorded for this clone. What it recognizes is unknown. Busulfan-fludarabine conditioning, marrow transplant, and cyclophosphamide on days +3 and +4 were administered. This chain links TRBV5-1 with TRBJ2-5; 9 bases match TRBD2. The source is a male patient between 25 and 40 years old who received an allogeneic stem cell transplant from an unrelated donor, was CMV-positive, and had acute and chronic GVHD. The graft donor may have contributed some T cells. The specimen comprised PBMCs, sampled after an allogeneic stem cell transplant with post-transplant cyclophosphamide. CDR3 region: CASSLVVAGAEETQYF. The CDR3 DNA follows: TGCGCCAGCAGCTTGGTAGTAGCGGGAGCGGAAGAGACCCAGTACTTC.